This TCR beta chain was recovered during a study of blood T cell repertoires in COVID-19. Whole-study context: The United States, Italy and Spain provided the acute and convalescent COVID-19 samples. Nucleic acid was either cDNA or gDNA, and it came from T cells, B-cell-depleted T cells, or PBMCs.

As handled by the study authors: Reference gene primer amplification yielded estimated nucleated cell counts. Sequencing used immunoSEQ multiplex PCR; TCRdb keeps in-frame clones, though not all of them. V and J calls and clone size are as listed in that table; D and trimming were resolved from the DNA. In the table there are a few hundred thousand clones, under 90% of which are singletons. CDR3 size: 15 residues. Germline V gene sequence: CDR1 SGHTS, CDR2 YDEGEE. The V gene lost 2 bases and the J gene lost 3 bases, with 14 bases spanning the gap. The receptor was derived from an older woman who had recovered from COVID-19. The V and J genes are TRBV5-8 and TRBJ1-1; no clear D gene. Sequenced: peripheral blood. Here the CDR3 reads CASSFRVFSDTEAFF. The CDR3 DNA reads as TGTGCCAGCAGCTTTCGGGTTTTTTCAGACACTGAAGCTTTCTTT.